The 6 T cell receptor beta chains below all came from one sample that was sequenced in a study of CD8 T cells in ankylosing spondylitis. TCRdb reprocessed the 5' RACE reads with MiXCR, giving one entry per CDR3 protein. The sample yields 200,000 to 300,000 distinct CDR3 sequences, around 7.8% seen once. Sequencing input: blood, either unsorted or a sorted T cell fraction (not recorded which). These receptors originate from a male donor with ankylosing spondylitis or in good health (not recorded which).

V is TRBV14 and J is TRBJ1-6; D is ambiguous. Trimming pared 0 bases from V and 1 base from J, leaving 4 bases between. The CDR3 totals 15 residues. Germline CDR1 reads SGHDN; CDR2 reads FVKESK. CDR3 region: CASSQEGSYNSPLHF. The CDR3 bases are TGTGCCAGCAGCCAAGAAGGGTCCTATAATTCACCCCTCCACTTT.

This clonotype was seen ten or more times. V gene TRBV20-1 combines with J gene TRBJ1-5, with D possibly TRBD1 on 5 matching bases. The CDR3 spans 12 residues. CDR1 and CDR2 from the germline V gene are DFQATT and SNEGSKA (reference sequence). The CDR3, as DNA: TGCAGCTTGGGGGGGGGCAATCAGCCCCAGCATTTT. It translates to CSLGGGNQPQHF.

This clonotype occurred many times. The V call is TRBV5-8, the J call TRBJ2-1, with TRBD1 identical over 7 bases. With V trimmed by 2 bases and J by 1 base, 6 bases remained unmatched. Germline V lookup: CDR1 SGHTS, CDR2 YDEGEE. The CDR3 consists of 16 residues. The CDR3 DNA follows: TGTGCCAGCAGCTTTCGATTGACAGGGTCCTACAATGAGCAGTTCTTC. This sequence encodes CASSFRLTGSYNEQFF. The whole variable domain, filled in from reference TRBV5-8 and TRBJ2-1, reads EAGVTQSPTHLIKTRGQQATLRCSPISGHTSVYWYQQALGLGLQFLLWYDEGEERNRGNFPPRFSGRQFPNYSSELNVNALELEDSALYLCASSFRLTGSYNEQFFGPGTRLTVL.

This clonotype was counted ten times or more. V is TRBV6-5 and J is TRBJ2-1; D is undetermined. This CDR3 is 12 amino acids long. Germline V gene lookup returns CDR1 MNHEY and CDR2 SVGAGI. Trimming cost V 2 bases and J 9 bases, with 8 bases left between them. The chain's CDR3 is CASSYGGAEQFF. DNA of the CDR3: TGTGCCAGCAGTTACGGCGGTGCTGAGCAGTTCTTC.

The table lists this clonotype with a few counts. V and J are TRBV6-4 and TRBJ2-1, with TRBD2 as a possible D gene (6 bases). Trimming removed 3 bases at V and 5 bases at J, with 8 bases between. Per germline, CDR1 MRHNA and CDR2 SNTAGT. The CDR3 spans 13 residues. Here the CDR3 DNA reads TGTGCCAGCAGTGAGGAGGGCCACAATGAGCAGTTCTTC. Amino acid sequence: CASSEEGHNEQFF.

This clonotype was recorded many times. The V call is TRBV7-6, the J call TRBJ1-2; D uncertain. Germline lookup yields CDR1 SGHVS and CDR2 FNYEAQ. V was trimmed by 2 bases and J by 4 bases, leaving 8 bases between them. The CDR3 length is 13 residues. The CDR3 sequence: CASSLNGVYGYTF. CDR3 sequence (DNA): TGTGCCAGCAGCTTAAACGGCGTCTATGGCTACACCTTC.